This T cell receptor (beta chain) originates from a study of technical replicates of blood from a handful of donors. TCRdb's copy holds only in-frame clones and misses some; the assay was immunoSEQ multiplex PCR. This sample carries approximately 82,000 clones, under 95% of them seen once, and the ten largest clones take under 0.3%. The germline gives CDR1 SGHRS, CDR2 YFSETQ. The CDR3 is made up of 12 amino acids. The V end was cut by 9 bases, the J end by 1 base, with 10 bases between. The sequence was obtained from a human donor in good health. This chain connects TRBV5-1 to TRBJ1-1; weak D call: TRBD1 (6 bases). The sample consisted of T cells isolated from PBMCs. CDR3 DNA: TGCGCCACAGGGGAAGGGAACACTGAAGCTTTCTTT. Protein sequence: CATGEGNTEAFF.